These 26 T cell receptor beta chains share one sample of origin, sequenced in a study of glioma-infiltrating T cells. Using RNA template, CDR3s of TCR alpha and beta were amplified with iRepertoire arm-PCR. Each CDR3 protein is one row after TCRdb ran MiXCR on the multiplex PCR reads. This sample has over 130,000 distinct CDR3 sequences; about two fifths occur once, and the top ten carry over 15%. Input material: glioma tissue, nonneoplastic brain tissue, or PBMCs (not recorded which). These receptors all stem from a human donor with low-grade glioma or glioblastoma, undergoing nonglioma brain surgery, or in good health (not recorded which).

V and J are TRBV7-2 and TRBJ2-1, with a possible D match to TRBD1 (6 bases). The length of the CDR3 is 15 residues. Per the germline V gene, CDR1 is SGHTA and CDR2 is FQGNSA. Trimming removed 3 bases from V and 4 bases from J, with 13 bases in between. In DNA, the CDR3 is TGTGCCAGCAGCTTGACGGGACAAATGTACAATGAGCAGTTCTTC. Protein product: CASSLTGQMYNEQFF.

This clonotype came up many times. The CDR3 is CASSVIRREAFF. CDR3 DNA: TGTGCCAGCAGCGTAATTCGGAGGGAGGCTTTCTTT. The V and J genes are TRBV28 and TRBJ1-1; D not certain. Trimming left V 6 bases short and J 11 bases short, with 16 bases between. The CDR3 covers 12 residues. From germline, CDR1 is MDHEN and CDR2 SYDVKM.

This rearrangement joins TRBV19 to TRBJ1-6; 7 nucleotides align to TRBD1. The CDR3 has 16 amino acids. Per the germline V gene, CDR1 is LNHDA and CDR2 is SQIVND (reference sequence). With V trimmed by 3 bases and J by 7 bases, 9 bases remained unmatched. CDR3 amino acids: CASSIRGTESNSPLHF. As DNA, the CDR3 is TGTGCCAGTAGTATTCGTGGGACAGAGTCCAATTCACCCCTCCACTTT.

V and J are TRBV7-2 and TRBJ2-5; maybe TRBD2 (6 bases). The CDR3 has 13 amino acids. Germline-derived CDR1 and CDR2 are SGHTA and FQGNSA. Trimming stripped 5 bases from V and 3 bases from J, with 10 bases between. CDR3 DNA: TGTGCCAGCAGCGCGGGGACCGAAGAGACCCAGTACTTC. Its protein is CASSAGTEETQYF.

This clonotype appeared a few times. This chain links TRBV4-2 with TRBJ1-1; D ambiguous. This CDR3 has 13 amino acids. Germline-derived CDR1 and CDR2 are LGHNA and YNFKEQ. V lost 5 bases and J lost 0, with 7 bases in between. The CDR3: CASSLVLNTEAFF. In DNA, the CDR3 is TGTGCCAGCAGCTTAGTCCTGAACACTGAAGCTTTCTTT.

The J gene is TRBJ1-6, the V gene TRBV7-2; the D is unclear. Trimming removed 1 base at V and 7 bases at J, with 11 bases between. CDR3 size: 15 residues. The germline V gene has CDR1 SGHTA and CDR2 FQGNSA. The DNA of the CDR3 is TGTGCCAGCAGCTTAGTGTCGAGTCCGAATTCACCCCTCCACTTT. The encoded protein is CASSLVSSPNSPLHF.

This clonotype was counted between two and nine times. V gene TRBV6-1 combines with J gene TRBJ1-6, with unresolved D. CDR1 and CDR2 from the germline V gene are MNHNS and SASEGT. CDR3 length equals 13 residues. The ends were cut back, 6 bases at V and 5 bases at J, with 8 bases in the middle. The CDR3 nucleotides are TGTGCCAGCAGCCTTAGGGATAATTCACCCCTCCACTTT. Its translation: CASSLRDNSPLHF.

The chain combines TRBV6-1 with TRBJ2-3, with 11 bases that match TRBD2. V was pared by 9 bases and J by 6 bases, with 5 bases of the junction left unmatched. The CDR3 totals 13 residues. Per the germline V gene, CDR1 is MNHNS and CDR2 is SASEGT. CDR3: CASKLAGADTQYF. DNA of the CDR3: TGTGCCAGTAAACTAGCGGGGGCGGATACGCAGTATTTT.

The rearrangement joins TRBV7-9 to TRBJ2-7, with TRBD2 matching over 8 bases. Germline V gene lookup returns CDR1 SEHNR and CDR2 FQNEAQ (reference sequence). Trimming cost V 4 bases and J 1 base; bases outside gene matches: 3. The CDR3 loop spans 14 amino acids. DNA for the CDR3: TGTGCCAGCAGCTCGAGCGGGGGTTCCTACGAGCAGTACTTC. This gives the protein CASSSSGGSYEQYF.

V and J are TRBV2 and TRBJ1-5, with 7 bases lining up with TRBD1. The CDR3 length is 14 residues. The J segment lost 2 bases and the V segment lost 9 bases, leaving 7 bases of the junction unmatched. Germline V gives CDR1 SNHLY, CDR2 FYNNEI. DNA for the CDR3: TGTGCCAGATCCGGAACAGGGGGCAATCAGCCCCAGCATTTT. Protein product: CARSGTGGNQPQHF. Supplemented by reference TRBV2 and TRBJ1-5, the full variable domain reads EPEVTQTPSHQVTQMGQEVILRCVPISNHLYFYWYRQILGQKVEFLVSFYNNEISEKSEIFDDQFSVERPDGSNFTLKIRSTKLEDSAMYFCARSGTGGNQPQHFGDGTRLSIL.

The chain has TRBV6-1 and TRBJ2-2; 9 bases align to TRBD1. CDR3 length: 13 residues. Germline loops: CDR1 MNHNS, CDR2 SASEGT. V lost 6 bases, J lost 6 bases, and 2 bases stayed unmatched. The CDR3 coding sequence is TGTGCCAGCAGGGGACAGGGTCCCGGGGAGCTGTTTTTT. It codes for CASRGQGPGELFF.

The table lists this clonotype with a few counts. The junction departs from the called germline gene at one end, perhaps through a read error. The rearrangement uses TRBV10-2 and TRBJ2-1; 7 positions agree with TRBD1. This CDR3 has 14 residues. CDR1 and CDR2 (germline): WSHSY, SAAADI. This CDR3 reads CATRAGRGNVEKFF. The CDR3 DNA reads as TGTGCCACCCGGGCGGGCAGGGGGAACGTGGAGAAGTTCTTC.

This clonotype has ten or more counts. V usage is TRBV20-1 and J usage is TRBJ2-7, with TRBD2 as a possible D gene (7 bases). CDR1 is DFQATT, CDR2 SNEGSKA, per germline (reference sequence). Trimming pared 5 bases from V and 5 bases from J, leaving 19 bases between. There are 14 residues in the CDR3. This CDR3 is CSAQSGKGGDEQYF. The CDR3, as DNA: TGCAGTGCTCAATCTGGGAAAGGGGGGGACGAGCAGTACTTC.

This clonotype came up a few times. The chain couples TRBV20-1 to TRBJ2-7; 9 positions agree with TRBD1. Trimming removed 5 bases from V and 9 bases from J; junction bases left unmatched: 11. The CDR3 is made up of 13 amino acids. Germline CDR1 and CDR2: DFQATT and SNEGSKA (reference sequence). In nucleotides, the CDR3 is TGCAGTGCTTCCCGGGACAGGGAGCTTGGGCAGTACTTC. Protein: CSASRDRELGQYF.

The chain couples TRBV27 to TRBJ2-1; TRBD1 agrees at 7 bases. Germline CDR1 MNHEY, CDR2 SMNVEV (reference sequence). V shed 0 bases and J 7 bases; nucleotides not matched to a gene: 6. This CDR3 is 15 amino acids long. CDR3 amino acids: CASSLSSTGRNEQFF. The CDR3 nucleotides are TGTGCCAGCAGTTTATCGTCGACAGGGCGGAATGAGCAGTTCTTC.

The V and J genes are TRBV28 and TRBJ1-1; 7 nucleotides match TRBD1. The germline V gene has CDR1 MDHEN and CDR2 SYDVKM. V lost 3 bases to trimming and J lost 8 bases; unmatched junction nucleotides: 3. The CDR3 is 12 amino acids. The CDR3 loop is CASSLVDREAFF. CDR3 coding DNA: TGTGCCAGCAGTTTGGTGGACAGGGAAGCTTTCTTT.

This chain joins TRBV27 and TRBJ2-1; D is uncertain. The CDR3 length is 15 residues. The germline V gene encodes CDR1 MNHEY and CDR2 SMNVEV (reference sequence). V shed 4 bases and J shed 0 bases, with 10 bases lying between them. The DNA for the CDR3 is TGTGCCAGCAGTTCAGCTTCTAGCTCCTACAATGAGCAGTTCTTC. This sequence encodes CASSSASSSYNEQFF.

The chain has TRBV10-3 and TRBJ2-3, with TRBD2 matching 12 bases. Trimming at V came to 11 bases and at J to 2 bases, leaving 5 bases not matched to a gene. CDR1 ENHRY and CDR2 SYGVKD come from the germline V gene. The CDR3 has 14 residues. The CDR3 protein is CAVTSGGLTDTQYF. Here the CDR3 DNA reads TGTGCCGTGACTAGCGGGGGCCTCACAGATACGCAGTATTTT.

The V and J genes are TRBV20-1 and TRBJ2-1; D is tentatively TRBD1 or TRBD2 (6 bases each). Germline V lookup: CDR1 DFQATT, CDR2 SNEGSKA (reference sequence). This CDR3 has 16 residues. Trimming left V 4 bases short and J 8 bases short, with 24 bases between. The CDR3 DNA is TGCAGTGCTACGAAAGGGGGGCTCGGGACGTCGGATGAGCAGTTCTTC. Encoded protein: CSATKGGLGTSDEQFF.

This clonotype was recorded a few times. CDR3 amino acids: CSATPGDQPQHF. In DNA, the CDR3 is TGCAGTGCTACCCCAGGGGATCAGCCCCAGCATTTT. This chain joins TRBV20-1 and TRBJ1-5, with a weak D call TRBD1 (6 bases). The length of the CDR3 is 12 residues. CDR1 and CDR2 from the germline V gene are DFQATT and SNEGSKA (reference sequence). Trimming pared 4 bases from V and 5 bases from J, leaving 9 bases between.

The table lists this clonotype with a count of one. A read error is possible here, since a much larger clone lies one base away. V usage is TRBV6-1 and J usage is TRBJ2-3; D remains unclear. V was shortened by 5 bases and J by 2 bases, with 11 bases between the two germline ends. The CDR3 runs to 14 residues. Germline CDR1 and CDR2: MNHNS and SASEGT. Here the CDR3 DNA reads TGTGCCAGCAGTCCTCGTCACCTCACAGATACGCAGTATTTT. It encodes CASSPRHLTDTQYF.

As DNA, the CDR3 is TGCGCCAGCAGCCAAAGTTCGCCCAGCGCCATAGGAAGCAATGAGCAGTTCTTC. It yields the protein CASSQSSPSAIGSNEQFF. The rearrangement links TRBV4-1 to TRBJ2-1, with D uncertain. The CDR3 is 18 residues long. Germline V CDR1 and CDR2: MGHRA, YSYEKL. Trimming left V 2 bases short and J 6 bases short, with 23 bases between.

The chain links TRBV7-9 to TRBJ2-7; D may match TRBD1 or TRBD2 (6 bases each). Germline V gene sequence: CDR1 SEHNR, CDR2 FQNEAQ (reference sequence). CDR3 length: 15 amino acids. Trimming left V 0 bases short and J 3 bases short, with 12 bases between. The CDR3 DNA is TGTGCCAGCAGCTTAGCGTCGGGGGCTCACTACGAGCAGTACTTC. Amino acid sequence: CASSLASGAHYEQYF.

The V and J genes are TRBV6-9 and TRBJ2-1; a possible D gene is TRBD2 (6 bases). The V end was cut by 2 bases, the J end by 8 bases, with 19 bases between. In germline, CDR1 is MNHGY, CDR2 SVAAGI. CDR3 length equals 16 residues. The CDR3 sequence is CASSYPAGYWIHEQFF. In DNA, the CDR3 is TGTGCCAGCAGTTATCCCGCGGGATATTGGATCCATGAGCAGTTCTTC.

This clonotype was seen ten or more times. The V and J genes are TRBV7-8 and TRBJ2-7; D is undetermined. The CDR3 spans 16 residues. Trimming shortened V by 0 bases and J by 4 bases, and 16 bases separated the two germline ends. Germline CDR1 SGHVS, CDR2 FQNEAQ. CDR3 bases: TGTGCCAGCAGCTTAGCTACTACAGACTCGATTTACGAGCAGTACTTC. Amino acid sequence: CASSLATTDSIYEQYF.

The chain links TRBV2 to TRBJ1-2; 8 bases are shared with TRBD1. The CDR3 is 13 residues long. The germline V gene has CDR1 SNHLY and CDR2 FYNNEI. The trim removed 2 bases at V and 7 bases at J, leaving 3 bases unmatched. This CDR3 is CASSERDRFGYTF. CDR3 sequence (DNA): TGTGCCAGCAGTGAAAGGGACAGGTTTGGCTACACCTTC.